This T cell receptor (beta chain) was sequenced in a study of blood T cell repertoires in COVID-19 (TCRdb year 2020). For context, the study as a whole: Collaborator samples came from the United States, Italy and Spain and covered acute and convalescent phases of COVID-19. The samples were drawn from the first 160 participants of the ongoing ImmuneRACE study and from 950 to 1,500 subjects provided by 6 global collaborators. Deeply sampled blood TCRbeta repertoires from subjects exposed to, actively infected with, or recovered from COVID-19 were included in the dataset. The repertoires were released in a freely available public database meant as a resource for research on the immune response to SARS-CoV-2. Where available, HLA class I and class II types were obtained from metadata supplied by the sample provider rather than from assay-based typing. The material from the prospective study consisted of cDNA or gDNA derived from T cells, B-cell-depleted T cells, or PBMCs. Nearly every sample came with metadata listing a de-identified subject ID, COVID-19 status, age in years and sex.

TCRbeta CDR3 regions were amplified from genomic DNA by means of the immunoSEQ Assay, a bias-controlled multiplex PCR. The authors' analysis ran thus. The number of nucleated cells in each sample was estimated by amplification of reference gene primers within the assay. To quantify the absolute abundance of each unique TCRbeta CDR3 rearrangement, sequence reads were collapsed and filtered. For each sample, productive Simpson clonality was calculated by taking the square root of Simpson's diversity index across productive rearrangements. TCRdb stores this immuneACCESS table with in-frame sequences only. Part of the clones is absent; in the studies checked, under half of the shortfall reflects unresolved V genes, and no reason is known for the rest. V and J calls and clone size are given by that table; D and trimming were obtained from the DNA. The sample profile shows approximately 110,000 clones; roughly nine tenths of them were found once. Together, the top ten hold roughly 2.1% of the sample.

This clone has just one count. It lacks a known antigen. No much larger clonotype is one base removed from it; base qualities were not supplied. Here is what the overall study found, with its caveats: Clinical and demographic metadata were provided uncurated, with the amount varying by source and participant.

Ends trimmed: V by 2 bases, J by 0 bases; bases unmatched to a gene: 6. Taken from cysteine to phenylalanine, the CDR3 has 18 residues. Only the CDR3 DNA stays, 54 bases, in frame from base 1. The germline V gene (reference sequence) supplies CDR1 SEHNR and CDR2 FQNEAQ. In Seattle, one collaborating source enrolled patients while the infection was active and tracked those patients longitudinally over the course of disease. Collaborating institutions collected whole blood in K2EDTA tubes following their own protocols. Collaborator samples were shipped for TCRbeta analysis as frozen whole blood, isolated PBMCs, or DNA extracted from either sample type.

What was sequenced was peripheral blood. The rearrangement combines TRBV7-9 with TRBJ2-3, with TRBD2 identical over 12 junction bases. The sequence was collected from a man aged 50-59 years with COVID-19, enrolled during active disease. This receptor carries the CDR3 CASSLRGTSGYSTDTQYF. The nucleotide sequence reads as follows: TGTGCCAGCAGCTTACGCGGGACTAGCGGGTATAGCACAGATACGCAGTATTTT.